The 21 T cell receptor beta chains below were found in one sample sequenced in a study of T cell changes during pregnancy in multiple sclerosis. Measured with immunoSEQ multiplex PCR; TCRdb has only the in-frame clones, and not every one. The sample consists of tens of thousands of clones, about 90% of them appearing once. Sequenced material: CD4+ T cells from peripheral blood mononuclear cells, taken in the second trimester of pregnancy. Source of these receptors: a female donor in good health, enrolled as a control in a pregnancy study.

This chain uses TRBV14 with TRBJ1-4, with 8 bases fitting TRBD1. The length of the CDR3 is 17 residues. Germline V lookup: CDR1 SGHDN, CDR2 FVKESK. Trimming took 0 bases from V and 7 from J; bases not matched to a gene: 10. As DNA, the CDR3 is TGTGCCAGCAGCCAAGAGCGGACAGGGAGGCTGATTGAAAAACTGTTTTTT. As protein: CASSQERTGRLIEKLFF.

The V gene is TRBV7-2, the J gene TRBJ2-3; 16 bases agree with TRBD2. CDR1 is SGHTA, CDR2 FQGNSA, per germline. J was trimmed by 4 bases and V by 4 bases; bases with no gene match: 5. The CDR3 runs 17 residues. The CDR3 reads CASSYGTSGRGPDTQYF. CDR3 DNA sequence: TGTGCCAGCAGCTACGGGACTAGCGGGAGGGGACCAGATACGCAGTATTTT. Supplemented by reference TRBV7-2 and TRBJ2-3, the full variable domain reads GAGVSQSPSNKVTEKGKDVELRCDPISGHTALYWYRQSLGQGLEFLIYFQGNSAPDKSGLPSDRFSAERTGGSVSTLTIQRTQQEDSAVYLCASSYGTSGRGPDTQYFGPGTRLTVL.

The chain employs TRBV11-2 and TRBJ1-2; D is possibly TRBD1 (6 bases). The CDR3 totals 14 residues. Between the trimmed V and J ends, which lost 7 bases and 4 bases, there was a span of 16 bases. Germline V CDR1 and CDR2: SGHAT, FQNNGV. In nucleotides, the CDR3 is TGTGCCAGCACCCAAACTATACAGGGCTATGGCTACACCTTC. It codes for CASTQTIQGYGYTF.

Only one count was recorded for this clone. V and J are TRBV7-8 and TRBJ2-3; TRBD1 matches 7 bases. There are 15 residues in the CDR3. After removal of 5 bases from V and 11 bases from J, the junction contained 16 bases not matched to a gene. CDR1 is SGHVS, CDR2 FQNEAQ, per germline. In DNA form, the CDR3 reads TGTGCCAGCAGCACTCAGACAGGGCCCGGCGGAGTGCAGTATTTT. As protein: CASSTQTGPGGVQYF.

This rearrangement joins TRBV6-6 to TRBJ1-4; D remains unclear. The V end was cut by 5 bases, the J end by 14 bases, with 12 bases between. The CDR3 spans 11 residues. The germline V gene encodes CDR1 MNHNY and CDR2 SVGAGI (reference sequence). The CDR3 protein is CASSGGSRLFF. CDR3 sequence (DNA): TGTGCCAGCAGTGGCGGCAGCCGGCTGTTTTTT.

The chain recombines TRBV10-1 with TRBJ2-7; unclear D gene. Germline V gene lookup returns CDR1 WNHNN and CDR2 SYGVQD (reference sequence). The ends were cut back, 5 bases at V and 0 bases at J, with 14 bases in the middle. The CDR3 sequence is 15 residues long. CDR3 loop: CASSPDFNPSYEQYF. CDR3 DNA: TGCGCCAGCAGTCCCGACTTCAACCCCTCCTACGAGCAGTACTTC.

This rearrangement joins TRBV19 to TRBJ2-3; 11 nucleotides match TRBD2. CDR1 LNHDA and CDR2 SQIVND come from the germline V gene (reference sequence). V lost 1 base to trimming and J lost 2 bases; unmatched junction nucleotides: 11. CDR3 length: 19 residues. The CDR3 sequence is CASSIGKKRLAGYTDTQYF. DNA of the CDR3: TGTGCCAGTAGTATAGGTAAGAAACGACTAGCGGGGTACACAGATACGCAGTATTTT.

The V gene is TRBV28, the J gene TRBJ1-6, with 7 bases that match TRBD1. CDR3 length equals 13 residues. The V gene's germline CDR1 is MDHEN and CDR2 SYDVKM. V was pared by 8 bases and J by 5 bases, with 3 bases of the junction left unmatched. Here the CDR3 DNA reads TGTGCCAGCGTTGGGACAGATAATTCACCCCTCCACTTT. Translated, it gives CASVGTDNSPLHF.

This chain uses TRBV18 with TRBJ1-1; 8 nucleotides align to TRBD1. Germline-derived CDR1 and CDR2 are KGHSH and LQKENI. This CDR3 comprises 16 residues. With 6 bases clipped from V and 0 bases from J, the junction kept 9 bases outside the gene matches. The CDR3 here is CASSPGQGRVNTEAFF. The CDR3 DNA reads as TGTGCCAGCTCCCCCGGACAGGGCAGGGTGAACACTGAAGCTTTCTTT.

The genes are TRBV6-6 and TRBJ2-1; the match to TRBD1 covers 7 bases. The CDR3 length is 15 residues. V shed 2 bases, J shed 3 bases, and the junction held 4 bases outside the gene matches. CDR1 MNHNY and CDR2 SVGAGI come from the germline V gene (reference sequence). CDR3 in DNA: TGTGCCAGCAGTTACGGGACAGCAAGCTACAATGAGCAGTTCTTC. Protein: CASSYGTASYNEQFF.

The V call is TRBV9, the J call TRBJ1-5; 7 bases fit TRBD1. This CDR3 comprises 15 residues. CDR1 is SGDLS, CDR2 YYNGEE, per germline. The J segment lost 5 bases and the V segment lost 2 bases, leaving 7 bases of the junction unmatched. The CDR3 DNA is TGTGCCAGCAGCGTTGAGGGGGCGCCCGATCAGCCCCAGCATTTT. It is translated as CASSVEGAPDQPQHF.

The CDR3, as DNA: TGCGCCAGCAGCTCAGCACCTAGCGGGACCTACGAGCAGTACTTC. This translates into CASSSAPSGTYEQYF. The J gene is TRBJ2-7, the V gene TRBV5-1; TRBD2 agrees at 9 bases. Germline trimming cut 3 bases from V and 2 bases from J; bases unmatched to any gene: 6. The germline V gene encodes CDR1 SGHRS and CDR2 YFSETQ. The CDR3 sequence is 15 residues long.

The genes are TRBV7-2 and TRBJ2-6; D possibly corresponds to TRBD1 (5 bases). CDR1 SGHTA and CDR2 FQGNSA come from the germline V gene. This CDR3 has 16 residues. Between the trimmed V and J ends, which lost 5 bases and 1 base, there was a span of 12 bases. The CDR3 DNA follows: TGTGCCAGCAGCACGTCCTCAGGGTCTGGGGCCAACGTCCTGACTTTC. Amino acid sequence: CASSTSSGSGANVLTF.

CDR3 protein: CASSHGENSYEQYF. The CDR3, as DNA: TGTGCCAGCTCACACGGGGAGAACTCCTACGAGCAGTACTTC. The V gene is TRBV18, the J gene TRBJ2-7, with TRBD2 as a possible D gene (5 bases). V lost 4 bases to trimming and J lost 0 bases, with 10 bases between them. CDR1 KGHSH and CDR2 LQKENI come from the germline V gene. CDR3 length: 14 amino acids.

There are a few counts of this clone. The rearrangement joins TRBV6-5 to TRBJ1-3; perhaps TRBD1 as D (6 bases). The ends were cut back, 7 bases at V and 1 base at J, with 11 bases in the middle. The germline gives CDR1 MNHEY, CDR2 SVGAGI. The CDR3 covers 14 residues. The DNA of the CDR3 is TGTGCCAGCACAGGGGACCTTTCTGGAAACACCATATATTTT. This sequence encodes CASTGDLSGNTIYF.

The V and J genes are TRBV19 and TRBJ2-2; D is ambiguous. Trimming left V 7 bases short and J 4 bases short, with 16 bases between. The CDR3 spans 15 residues. CDR1 and CDR2 (germline): LNHDA, SQIVND (reference sequence). CDR3 nucleotide sequence: TGTGCCAGTATCGTCTCCCGGTCGGGCACCGGGGAGCTGTTTTTT. It specifies CASIVSRSGTGELFF. The variable domain in full, with the rest retrieved from reference TRBV19 and TRBJ2-2, is DGGITQSPKYLFRKEGQNVTLSCEQNLNHDAMYWYRQDPGQGLRLIYYSQIVNDFQKGDIAEGYSVSREKKESFPLTVTSAQKNPTAFYLCASIVSRSGTGELFFGEGSRLTVL.

The gene calls are TRBV5-1 and TRBJ2-3, with 7 positions matching TRBD1. V lost 9 bases, J lost 0 bases, and 19 bases stayed unmatched. The CDR3 consists of 18 residues. Germline assignment: CDR1 SGHRS and CDR2 YFSETQ. CDR3 region: CAISAPVADRDSTDTQYF. The CDR3 region has the DNA TGCGCCATCTCAGCCCCCGTAGCCGACAGGGATAGCACAGATACGCAGTATTTT. Complete variable domain (other parts from reference TRBV5-1 and TRBJ2-3): KAGVTQTPRYLIKTRGQQVTLSCSPISGHRSVSWYQQTPGQGLQFLFEYFSETQRNKGNFPGRFSGRQFSNSRSEMNVSTLELGDSALYLCAISAPVADRDSTDTQYFGPGTRLTVL.

The V gene is TRBV19, the J gene TRBJ1-1, with D perhaps TRBD1 (6 bases). CDR3 length: 13 amino acids. V was trimmed by 3 bases and J by 6 bases, leaving 11 bases between them. From germline, CDR1 is LNHDA and CDR2 SQIVND (reference sequence). CDR3 sequence (DNA): TGTGCCAGTAGTATCAACAGGGATCCTGAAGCTTTCTTT. It is translated as CASSINRDPEAFF.

The chain's CDR3 is CASSPGRGTQYF. The CDR3 nucleotides are TGCGCCAGCAGCCCCGGGCGGGGGACCCAGTACTTC. The chain employs TRBV5-1 and TRBJ2-5; a weak D match, TRBD2 (6 bases). Trimming removed 4 bases at V and 7 bases at J, with 11 bases between. The CDR3 has 12 residues. CDR1 and CDR2 from the germline V gene are SGHRS and YFSETQ. Drawing the rest from reference TRBV5-1 and TRBJ2-5, the complete variable domain is KAGVTQTPRYLIKTRGQQVTLSCSPISGHRSVSWYQQTPGQGLQFLFEYFSETQRNKGNFPGRFSGRQFSNSRSEMNVSTLELGDSALYLCASSPGRGTQYFGPGTRLLVL.

This clone was seen a handful of times. The rearrangement uses TRBV11-2 and TRBJ1-1; D not certain. CDR3 size: 13 residues. The V end was cut by 1 base, the J end by 5 bases, with 8 bases between. Germline V gene lookup returns CDR1 SGHAT and CDR2 FQNNGV. The CDR3 is CASSLAGETEAFF. CDR3 coding DNA: TGTGCCAGCAGCTTAGCCGGGGAAACTGAAGCTTTCTTT. The full variable domain, its missing parts supplied by reference TRBV11-2 and TRBJ1-1, is EAGVAQSPRYKIIEKRQSVAFWCNPISGHATLYWYQQILGQGPKLLIQFQNNGVVDDSQLPKDRFSAERLKGVDSTLKIQPAKLEDSAVYLCASSLAGETEAFFGQGTRLTVV.

The CDR3 DNA is TGTGCCAGCAGTGAACCAACAGGGGGGACTAGCGGATCCTCCTACAATGAGCAGTTCTTC. This sequence encodes CASSEPTGGTSGSSYNEQFF. The rearrangement links TRBV2 to TRBJ2-1, with 11 positions matching TRBD2. Germline V gene sequence: CDR1 SNHLY, CDR2 FYNNEI. J gave up 0 bases and V 2 bases, and 12 bases lay outside the gene matches. The CDR3 has 20 residues.